This TCR beta chain was retrieved from a study of blood T cell repertoires in COVID-19. Turning to the study itself: Collection of acute and convalescent COVID-19 samples took place in the United States, Italy and Spain.

This clone was seen a handful of times. The assay was immunoSEQ multiplex PCR, and TCRdb's table has in-frame clones only and misses some. Among around 270,000 clones listed, roughly 91% were seen once. Sequenced input: peripheral blood. The sequence was obtained from a man aged 35-49 years with acute or convalescent COVID-19.

The CDR3 here is CASRAGTSGGADTQYF. The CDR3 DNA reads TGCGCCAGCAGGGCCGGGACTAGCGGGGGGGCAGATACGCAGTATTTT. The chain links TRBV5-1 to TRBJ2-3, with 16 positions matching TRBD2. The germline gives CDR1 SGHRS, CDR2 YFSETQ. This CDR3 spans 16 amino acids. V dropped 5 bases and J dropped 4; count of bases not matched to a gene: 4.